What follows are 12 T cell receptor beta chains derived from one specimen sequenced in a study of glioma-infiltrating T cells after dendritic cell vaccination. Profiling relied on immunoSEQ multiplex PCR, and the TCRdb table lists in-frame clones only, not all of them. The profile shows some 87,000 clones, about 83% of them singletons. Sequencing was performed on blood, taken before dendritic cell vaccination. Every receptor here comes from a human donor with glioblastoma.

This clone showed up just a few times. This chain uses TRBV10-3 with TRBJ1-3, with D possibly matching TRBD1 (5 bases). CDR1 ENHRY and CDR2 SYGVKD come from the germline V gene. The germline V and J ends were trimmed by 4 bases and 0 bases, with 13 bases remaining between them. CDR3 length: 16 amino acids. The CDR3, as DNA: TGTGCCATCAGTGTTGACCTAGGGGTCTCTGGAAACACCATATATTTT. Translating gives CAISVDLGVSGNTIYF.

For the CDR3, the DNA is TGTGCCAGCAGTGAATGGCAGGGTAACTATGGCTACACCTTC. Residues: CASSEWQGNYGYTF. The chain has TRBV25-1 and TRBJ1-2; D is possibly TRBD1 (5 bases). From germline, CDR1 is MGHDK and CDR2 SYGVNS. V was clipped by 1 base and J by 1 base, with 7 bases between them. The CDR3 sequence is 14 residues long.

Here the CDR3 reads CASSLEIQYEQYF. The CDR3 coding sequence is TGCGCCAGCAGCTTGGAAATCCAATACGAGCAGTACTTC. This rearrangement joins TRBV5-1 to TRBJ2-7, with D uncertain. The germline gives CDR1 SGHRS, CDR2 YFSETQ. The V end lost 0 bases, the J end lost 4 bases, and 8 bases lay between the germline ends. This CDR3 has 13 amino acids.

The chain has TRBV7-2 and TRBJ2-1, with a weak D call TRBD2 (6 bases). The CDR3 is 15 amino acids. In germline, CDR1 is SGHTA, CDR2 FQGNSA. V dropped 1 base and J dropped 7 bases, with 14 bases sitting between them. CDR3 DNA: TGTGCCAGCAGCTTAGAACCAGGGAGGTGGAATGAGCAGTTCTTC. The encoded protein is CASSLEPGRWNEQFF.

A single count supports this clone. The chain links TRBV7-9 to TRBJ2-4, with TRBD1 matching over 10 bases. There are 14 residues in the CDR3. V lost 5 bases, J lost 8 bases, and 6 bases stayed unmatched. Germline CDR1 SEHNR, CDR2 FQNEAQ (reference sequence). CDR3 sequence (DNA): TGTGCCAGCAGCCCCCGGGACAGGGGTTACATTCAGTACTTC. Translating it yields CASSPRDRGYIQYF.

The chain uses TRBV27 and TRBJ2-3; weak D call: TRBD2 (5 bases). Trimming pared 10 bases from V and 0 bases from J, leaving 14 bases between. This CDR3 comprises 14 residues. CDR1 MNHEY and CDR2 SMNVEV come from the germline V gene (reference sequence). The CDR3 sequence: CAIGRAGSTDTQYF. CDR3 DNA: TGTGCCATTGGGAGAGCAGGAAGCACAGATACGCAGTATTTT.

The chain uses TRBV7-9 and TRBJ2-7; the match to TRBD1 covers 9 bases. The CDR3 loop spans 14 amino acids. CDR1 is SEHNR and CDR2 is FQNEAQ in the germline V gene (reference sequence). With 4 bases clipped from V and 3 bases from J, the junction kept 4 bases outside the gene matches. CDR3 sequence: CASSSMTGGYEQYF. The CDR3 DNA sequence: TGTGCCAGCAGCTCTATGACAGGGGGCTACGAGCAGTACTTC.

For the CDR3, the DNA is TGCGCCAGCAGCCCCCCGGGGTCGAGGGTCGAGCAGTACTTC. Translating gives CASSPPGSRVEQYF. The V call is TRBV4-1, the J call TRBJ2-7; D possibly corresponds to TRBD2 (5 bases). Germline V gene lookup returns CDR1 MGHRA and CDR2 YSYEKL. V dropped 4 bases and J dropped 6 bases, with 16 bases sitting between them. This CDR3 region has 14 residues.

The chain links TRBV5-1 to TRBJ2-7; D is perhaps TRBD1 (6 bases). Trimming took off 2 bases at V and 0 bases at J, with 12 bases between the two ends. Germline V gives CDR1 SGHRS, CDR2 YFSETQ. This CDR3 spans 15 amino acids. The CDR3 DNA reads TGCGCCAGCAGCTTAGACAGGACGAGCTCCTACGAGCAGTACTTC. Protein product: CASSLDRTSSYEQYF.

The chain carries TRBV18 and TRBJ1-5; D is perhaps TRBD1 (5 bases). The CDR3 is 14 residues long. The V end was cut by 3 bases, the J end by 9 bases, with 15 bases between. Germline CDR1 reads KGHSH; CDR2 reads LQKENI. CDR3 sequence: CASSPVGGTRPQHF. DNA of the CDR3: TGTGCCAGCTCACCCGTCGGCGGGACCCGGCCCCAGCATTTT.

The V call is TRBV13, the J call TRBJ2-3; D might be TRBD1 (5 bases). Germline V gene sequence: CDR1 PRHDT, CDR2 FYEKMQ (reference sequence). V was clipped by 8 bases and J by 6 bases, with 9 bases between them. CDR3 size: 11 residues. In DNA, the CDR3 is TGTGCCAGCCTGTGGGGCGATACGCAGTATTTT. Its translation: CASLWGDTQYF. Full variable domain (remainder filled in from reference TRBV13 and TRBJ2-3): AAGVIQSPRHLIKEKRETATLKCYPIPRHDTVYWYQQGPGQDPQFLISFYEKMQSDKGSIPDRFSAQQFSDYHSELNMSSLELGDSALYFCASLWGDTQYFGPGTRLTVL.

V and J are TRBV7-8 and TRBJ2-7; 8 bases line up with TRBD2. CDR1 SGHVS and CDR2 FQNEAQ come from the germline V gene. The length of the CDR3 is 14 residues. The junction had 8 bases not matched to a gene; V was cut back by 8 bases and J by 2 bases. The CDR3 sequence is CASPPSGRAYEQYF. The CDR3, as DNA: TGTGCCAGCCCCCCTTCCGGGAGGGCCTACGAGCAGTACTTC.